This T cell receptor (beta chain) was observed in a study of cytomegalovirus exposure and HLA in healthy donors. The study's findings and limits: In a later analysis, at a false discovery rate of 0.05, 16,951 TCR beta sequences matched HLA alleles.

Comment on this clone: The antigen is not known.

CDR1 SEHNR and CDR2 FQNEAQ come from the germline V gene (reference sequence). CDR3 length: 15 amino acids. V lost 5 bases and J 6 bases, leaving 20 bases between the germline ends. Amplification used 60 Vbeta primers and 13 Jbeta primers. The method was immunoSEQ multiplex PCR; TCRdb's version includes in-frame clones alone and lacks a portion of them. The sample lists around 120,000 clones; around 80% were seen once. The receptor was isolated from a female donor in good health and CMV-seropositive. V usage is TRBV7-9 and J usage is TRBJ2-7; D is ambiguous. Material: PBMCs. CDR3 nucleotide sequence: TGTGCCAGCAGCCTCGCAACGGGTCGCGTCCTCGAGCAGTACTTC. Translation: CASSLATGRVLEQYF.